The 19 T cell receptor beta chains given below trace back to one sample, sequenced in a study of T-cell reconstitution after alpha-beta-depleted transplantation in children. Molecular barcoding with unique molecular identifiers was used for the TCRbeta library. One entry per CDR3 protein results from TCRdb running MiXCR on the PCR reads. This table has 500,000 to 750,000 distinct CDR3 sequences, 27% appearing once. Sequencing used PBMCs, obtained before TCRalphabeta/CD19-depleted stem cell transplant. The receptors stem from a boy younger than two with Wiskott-Aldrich syndrome, due to receive a stem cell transplant.

In its sample, this clonotype was seen a few times. This rearrangement joins TRBV29-1 to TRBJ2-1, with 8 bases aligning to TRBD2. The V gene end was trimmed by 6 bases and the J gene end by 7 bases; junction bases not matched to a gene: 11. This CDR3 is 14 amino acids long. Germline lookup yields CDR1 SQVTM and CDR2 ANQGSEA. The CDR3 DNA follows: TGCAGCGTCGAGAGCGGGAGCAGAAAGAATGAGCAGTTCTTC. Translated: CSVESGSRKNEQFF.

The chain couples TRBV6-1 to TRBJ2-6; 11 bases line up with TRBD2. V dropped 3 bases and J dropped 10; count of bases not matched to a gene: 17. The CDR3 runs 19 residues. The germline CDR1 and CDR2 sequences are MNHNS and SASEGT. The CDR3 here is CASSENEVVAGGGINVLTF. CDR3 nucleotides: TGTGCCAGCAGTGAGAACGAAGTGGTAGCGGGAGGGGGAATAAACGTCCTGACTTTC.

The V call is TRBV6-1, the J call TRBJ2-1; TRBD2 agrees at 12 bases. V dropped 6 bases and J dropped 8; count of bases not matched to a gene: 2. The CDR3 covers 13 residues. Germline V gene lookup returns CDR1 MNHNS and CDR2 SASEGT. The CDR3: CASRGLAGYEQFF. The CDR3 bases are TGTGCCAGCAGGGGACTAGCGGGCTATGAGCAGTTCTTC.

This clonotype was observed once. The V call is TRBV29-1, the J call TRBJ2-7; D not resolved. The CDR3 loop spans 11 amino acids. V was cut by 4 bases and J by 2 bases, with 6 bases left in between. Germline CDR1 and CDR2: SQVTM and ANQGSEA. The CDR3 nucleotides are TGCAGCGTTGGACTCGCCTACGAGCAGTACTTC. Protein: CSVGLAYEQYF.

Concerning this clonotype: This likely comes from a read error, as the CDR3 has no conserved phenylalanine or tryptophan at its end. The chain is built from TRBV20-1 and TRBJ2-5, with 9 nucleotides matching TRBD2. Germline V gene sequence: CDR1 DFQATT, CDR2 SNEGSKA (reference sequence). The CDR3 contains 16 residues. The CDR3 reads CSATIIAGEGGETQYL. The CDR3, as DNA: TGCAGCGCTACGATTATAGCGGGAGAAGGGGGGGAGACCCAGTACTTG.

This clonotype was counted only a few times. The chain joins TRBV7-9 to TRBJ2-1; D is possibly TRBD1 or TRBD2 (5 bases each). Germline values: CDR1 SEHNR, CDR2 FQNEAQ (reference sequence). CDR3 length: 16 residues. With 3 bases removed from V and 0 bases from J, the gap between germline ends came to 12 bases. Written as DNA, the CDR3 is TGTGCCAGCAGCTTCTGGGGAGACAGCTCCTACAATGAGCAGTTCTTC. This sequence encodes CASSFWGDSSYNEQFF.

This clonotype was found a few times. V is TRBV5-4 and J is TRBJ1-3, with unresolved D. Germline loops: CDR1 SGHNT, CDR2 YYREEE (reference sequence). The CDR3 totals 13 residues. Deletions cut 0 bases from V and 8 bases from J, with 9 bases between. The CDR3 here is CASSLERRDTIYF. The DNA of the CDR3 is TGTGCCAGCAGCTTGGAGAGGCGAGACACCATATATTTT.

This rearrangement joins TRBV2 to TRBJ2-7; 10 bases fit TRBD1. The CDR3 spans 19 residues. J gave up 3 bases and V 5 bases, and 19 bases lay outside the gene matches. Germline CDR1 is SNHLY and CDR2 is FYNNEI. The CDR3 nucleotides read TGTGCCAGCAGTTCCACTCGGGGACAGGGGATTCAAGGGGACTACGAGCAGTACTTC. It codes for CASSSTRGQGIQGDYEQYF.

The chain couples TRBV5-1 to TRBJ2-5; D is unclear. Germline assignment: CDR1 SGHRS and CDR2 YFSETQ. V lost 1 base, J lost 4 bases, and 8 bases lay in between. This CDR3 is built from 13 residues. The CDR3, as DNA: TGCGCCAGCAGCTTGAAAGGGCCAGAGACCCAGTACTTC. Its protein is CASSLKGPETQYF.

V and J are TRBV5-8 and TRBJ2-2; D remains ambiguous. The CDR3 contains 14 residues. Germline V gene data show CDR1 as SGHTS and CDR2 as YDEGEE. The ends were cut back, 0 bases at V and 3 bases at J, with 6 bases in the middle. The CDR3 here is CASSLDLYTGELFF. The DNA for the CDR3 is TGTGCCAGCAGCTTGGATTTGTACACCGGGGAGCTGTTTTTT.

This clonotype was seen a few times. J is TRBJ2-3 and V is TRBV7-8; D call uncertain. Between the trimmed V and J ends, which lost 5 bases and 6 bases, there was a span of 9 bases. The CDR3 extends over 12 amino acids. Germline V gives CDR1 SGHVS, CDR2 FQNEAQ. The CDR3 spells CASSAYGDTQYF. The DNA for the CDR3 is TGTGCCAGCAGCGCCTATGGGGATACGCAGTATTTT.

This clonotype showed up many times. J is TRBJ1-1 and V is TRBV12-3 or TRBV12-4; D is unresolved. V lost 2 bases to trimming and J lost 4 bases, with 2 bases between them. This CDR3 spans 11 amino acids. The CDR3 spells CASSLSTEAFF. DNA of the CDR3: TGTGCCAGCAGTTTATCCACTGAAGCTTTCTTT.

This clonotype was counted only a few times. The chain is built from TRBV29-1 and TRBJ2-7; D may correspond to TRBD1 or TRBD2 (5 bases each). V was clipped by 4 bases and J by 0 bases, with 19 bases between them. Germline V gives CDR1 SQVTM, CDR2 ANQGSEA. CDR3 size: 16 residues. CDR3: CSVGLWGSLSSYEQYF. The CDR3 nucleotides read TGCAGCGTTGGTTTATGGGGGAGCCTCTCCTCCTACGAGCAGTACTTC.

The rearrangement uses TRBV29-1 and TRBJ1-1; TRBD1 agrees at 7 bases. The CDR3 is made up of 12 amino acids. Germline trimming cut 4 bases from V and 4 bases from J; bases unmatched to any gene: 3. CDR1 is SQVTM and CDR2 is ANQGSEA in the germline V gene. CDR3 sequence reads: CSVAGQSTEAFF. CDR3 coding DNA: TGCAGCGTTGCGGGACAGAGCACTGAAGCTTTCTTT.

V and J are TRBV25-1 and TRBJ2-7; D possibly uses TRBD1 or TRBD2 (5 bases each). Germline CDR1 and CDR2: MGHDK and SYGVNS. The CDR3 runs to 14 residues. The V end lost 8 bases, the J end lost 0 bases, and 14 bases lay between the germline ends. The CDR3 DNA reads as TGTGCCAGCGTCGGGACGGCCAGCTCCTACGAGCAGTACTTC. Translation gives CASVGTASSYEQYF.

The chain recombines TRBV20-1 with TRBJ2-1, with TRBD1 matching 8 bases. The CDR3 totals 15 residues. V shed 0 bases, J shed 4 bases, and the junction held 5 bases outside the gene matches. CDR1 and CDR2 from the germline V gene are DFQATT and SNEGSKA (reference sequence). CDR3 loop: CSARDLDRVYNEQFF. DNA of the CDR3: TGCAGTGCTAGAGATTTGGACAGGGTTTACAATGAGCAGTTCTTC.

This clonotype was detected a few times. V gene TRBV20-1 combines with J gene TRBJ2-7; the match to TRBD2 covers 11 bases. CDR1 and CDR2 (germline): DFQATT, SNEGSKA (reference sequence). This CDR3 contains 16 residues. Losses at the gene ends were 2 bases for V and 0 bases for J; bases not matched to a gene: 6. The CDR3 coding sequence is TGCAGTGCTAGATCCGGACTAGCGGGCGCCTCCTACGAGCAGTACTTC. Encoded protein: CSARSGLAGASYEQYF.

This clonotype appeared a few times. CDR3 nucleotide sequence: TGCAGCGCCGCCTTTAGGGGGCGAGAGACCCAGTACTTC. Its protein is CSAAFRGRETQYF. J is TRBJ2-5 and V is TRBV29-1, with 7 nucleotides matching TRBD1. The CDR3 consists of 13 residues. Unmatched junction bases numbered 9, after V lost 7 bases and J lost 4 bases. The germline CDR1 and CDR2 sequences are SQVTM and ANQGSEA.

The chain combines TRBV10-3 with TRBJ2-5; 7 bases match TRBD2. Germline loops: CDR1 ENHRY, CDR2 SYGVKD. V gave up 2 bases and J gave up 5 bases; unmatched junction bases: 11. The CDR3 is 16 residues long. CDR3 in amino acids: CAISEVAGPVGETQYF. The DNA for the CDR3 is TGTGCCATCAGTGAGGTAGCGGGCCCCGTTGGGGAGACCCAGTACTTC.